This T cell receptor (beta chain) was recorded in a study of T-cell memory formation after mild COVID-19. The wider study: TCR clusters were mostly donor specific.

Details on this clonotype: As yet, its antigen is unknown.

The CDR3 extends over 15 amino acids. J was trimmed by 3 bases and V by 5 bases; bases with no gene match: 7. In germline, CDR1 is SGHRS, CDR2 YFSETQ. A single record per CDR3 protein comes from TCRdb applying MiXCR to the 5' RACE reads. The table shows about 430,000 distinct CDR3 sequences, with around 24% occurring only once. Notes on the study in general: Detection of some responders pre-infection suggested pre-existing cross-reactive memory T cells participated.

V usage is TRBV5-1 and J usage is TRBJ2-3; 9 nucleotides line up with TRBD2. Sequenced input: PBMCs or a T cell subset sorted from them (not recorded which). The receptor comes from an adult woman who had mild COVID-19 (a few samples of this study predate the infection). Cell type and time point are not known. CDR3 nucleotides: TGCGCCAGCAGTCTTAAGCGGGGGGAGACAGATACGCAGTATTTT. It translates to CASSLKRGETDTQYF.